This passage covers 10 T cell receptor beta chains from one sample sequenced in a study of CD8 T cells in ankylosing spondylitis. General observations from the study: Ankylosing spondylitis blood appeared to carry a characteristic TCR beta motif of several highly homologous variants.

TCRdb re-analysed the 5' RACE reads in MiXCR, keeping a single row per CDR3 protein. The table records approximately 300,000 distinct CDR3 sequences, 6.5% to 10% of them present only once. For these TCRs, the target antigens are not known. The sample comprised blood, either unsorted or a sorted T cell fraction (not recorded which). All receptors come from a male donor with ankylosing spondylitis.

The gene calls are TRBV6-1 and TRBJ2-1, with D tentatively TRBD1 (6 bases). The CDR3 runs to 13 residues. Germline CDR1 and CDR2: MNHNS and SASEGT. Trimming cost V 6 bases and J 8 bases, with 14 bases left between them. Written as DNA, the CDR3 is TGTGCCAGCAGACGGACAGCCCCACATGAGCAGTTCTTC. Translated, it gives CASRRTAPHEQFF.

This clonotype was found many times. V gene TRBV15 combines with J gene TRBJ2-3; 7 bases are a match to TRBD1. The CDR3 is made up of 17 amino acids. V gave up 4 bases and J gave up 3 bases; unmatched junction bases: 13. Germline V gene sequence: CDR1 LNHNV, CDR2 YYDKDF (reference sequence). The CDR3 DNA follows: TGTGCCACCAGCATCGGTTGGAGGACAGGAGGTACAGATACGCAGTATTTT. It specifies CATSIGWRTGGTDTQYF.

The CDR3 sequence is CASGVDRADTGELFF. CDR3 DNA: TGCGCCAGCGGGGTGGACAGGGCAGACACCGGGGAGCTGTTTTTT. The chain links TRBV5-1 to TRBJ2-2; TRBD1 matches 8 bases. This CDR3 region has 15 residues. V lost 7 bases, J lost 3 bases, and 8 bases stayed unmatched. Germline V gene data show CDR1 as SGHRS and CDR2 as YFSETQ.

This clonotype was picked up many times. DNA for the CDR3: TGCGCCAGCAGCAGAGGGACTAGCCAAGAGACCCAGTACTTC. Its protein product is CASSRGTSQETQYF. The rearrangement links TRBV5-1 to TRBJ2-5; 8 bases align to TRBD2. The CDR3 is made up of 14 amino acids. J was trimmed by 1 base and V by 4 bases; bases with no gene match: 3. Germline loops: CDR1 SGHRS, CDR2 YFSETQ.

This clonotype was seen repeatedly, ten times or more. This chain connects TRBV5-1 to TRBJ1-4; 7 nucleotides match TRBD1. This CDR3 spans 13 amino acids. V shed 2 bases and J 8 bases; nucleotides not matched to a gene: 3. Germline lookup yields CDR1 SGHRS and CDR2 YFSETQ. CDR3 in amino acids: CASSFQGGEKLFF. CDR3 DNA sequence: TGCGCCAGCAGCTTCCAGGGGGGAGAAAAACTGTTTTTT.

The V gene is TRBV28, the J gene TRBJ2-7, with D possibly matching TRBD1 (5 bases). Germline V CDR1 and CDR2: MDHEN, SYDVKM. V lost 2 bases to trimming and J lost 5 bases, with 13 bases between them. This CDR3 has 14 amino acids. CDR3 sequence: CASSLIGVVDEQYF. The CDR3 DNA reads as TGTGCCAGCAGTTTAATAGGGGTTGTGGACGAGCAGTACTTC. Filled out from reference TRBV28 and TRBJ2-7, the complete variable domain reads DVKVTQSSRYLVKRTGEKVFLECVQDMDHENMFWYRQDPGLGLRLIYFSYDVKMKEKGDIPEGYSVSREKKERFSLILESASTNQTSMYLCASSLIGVVDEQYFGPGTRLTVT.

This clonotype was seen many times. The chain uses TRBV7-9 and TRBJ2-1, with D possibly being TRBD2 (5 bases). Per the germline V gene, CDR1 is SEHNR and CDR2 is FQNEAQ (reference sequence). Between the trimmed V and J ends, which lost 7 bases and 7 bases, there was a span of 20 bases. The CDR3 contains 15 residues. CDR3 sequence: CASTLGGALMNEQFF. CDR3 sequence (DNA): TGTGCCAGCACTCTAGGAGGCGCCCTTATGAATGAGCAGTTCTTC.

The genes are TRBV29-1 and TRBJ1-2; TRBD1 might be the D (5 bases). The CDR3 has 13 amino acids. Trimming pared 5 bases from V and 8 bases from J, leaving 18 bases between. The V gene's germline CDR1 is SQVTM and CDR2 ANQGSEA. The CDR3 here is CSVWGTRRGGYTF. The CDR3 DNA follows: TGCAGCGTTTGGGGCACCCGACGTGGGGGCTACACCTTC.

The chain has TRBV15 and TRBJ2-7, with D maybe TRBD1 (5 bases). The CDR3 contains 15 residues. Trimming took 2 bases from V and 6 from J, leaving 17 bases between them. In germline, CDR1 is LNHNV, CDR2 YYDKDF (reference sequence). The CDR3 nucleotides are TGTGCCACCAGCAGAATCAGAAGTCAGGGCGGCGAGCAGTACTTC. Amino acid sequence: CATSRIRSQGGEQYF. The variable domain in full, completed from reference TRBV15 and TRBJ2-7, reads DAMVIQNPRYQVTQFGKPVTLSCSQTLNHNVMYWYQQKSSQAPKLLFHYYDKDFNNEADTPDNFQSRRPNTSFCFLDIRSPGLGDTAMYLCATSRIRSQGGEQYFGPGTRLTVT.

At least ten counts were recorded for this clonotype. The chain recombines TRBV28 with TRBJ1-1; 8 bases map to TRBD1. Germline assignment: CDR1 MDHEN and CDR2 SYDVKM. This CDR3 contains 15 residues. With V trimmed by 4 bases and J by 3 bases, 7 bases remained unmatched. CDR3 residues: CASSSRQGLDTEAFF. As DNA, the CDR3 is TGTGCCAGCAGTTCTCGACAGGGGTTGGACACTGAAGCTTTCTTT.